This is a list of T cell receptor beta chains from one sample in a study of blood T cell repertoires in COVID-19. Repertoires were generated with immunoSEQ multiplex PCR, while TCRdb's copy carries only in-frame clones and drops some. The table lists more than 200,000 clones, around four fifths of them singletons, with approximately 8.6% in the top ten. The sample consisted of peripheral blood. These receptors were obtained from a man aged 40-50 years with active or convalescent COVID-19. CDR3s include the opening cysteine and the closing phenylalanine or tryptophan. Each record gives: clone size, J gene, D gene, V gene, CDR3 DNA, CDR3 protein. A D gene is named only where the DNA matches it firmly. Part of the rows lack a size; the others show once, few, many or a class for expanded clones.

clone_size: -
j_call: TRBJ2-4
d_call: -
v_call: TRBV11-3
cdr3_nt: TGTGCCAGCAGCTTAGATCGGAAGGGGAACATTCAGTACTTC
cdr3_aa: CASSLDRKGNIQYF

clone_size: -
j_call: TRBJ2-1
d_call: TRBD1
v_call: TRBV24-1
cdr3_nt: TGTGCCACCAGTGAAAGCGGGACAGGGACTTACAATGAGCAGTTCTTC
cdr3_aa: CATSESGTGTYNEQFF

clone_size: -
j_call: TRBJ2-3
d_call: -
v_call: TRBV18
cdr3_nt: TGTGCCAGCTCACCAGCTAGAGGCTACACAGATACGCAGTATTTT
cdr3_aa: CASSPARGYTDTQYF

clone_size: once
j_call: TRBJ2-7
d_call: TRBD1
v_call: TRBV5-1
cdr3_nt: TGCGCCAGCAGCCCGGACAGGGTATACGAGCAGTACTTC
cdr3_aa: CASSPDRVYEQYF

clone_size: few
j_call: TRBJ1-6
d_call: TRBD1
v_call: TRBV2
cdr3_nt: TGTGCCAGCAGTGGGACAGGGGGCCTTAATTCACCCCTCCACTTT
cdr3_aa: CASSGTGGLNSPLHF

clone_size: -
j_call: TRBJ2-2
d_call: -
v_call: TRBV14
cdr3_nt: TGTGCCAGCAGCCAAGTTTCCGGGAGCACCGGGGAGCTGTTTTTT
cdr3_aa: CASSQVSGSTGELFF

clone_size: -
j_call: TRBJ1-3
d_call: TRBD1
v_call: TRBV7-9
cdr3_nt: TGTGCCAGCAGCTTAAATACAGGGGGACGAAGAAACTCTGGAAACACCATATATTTT
cdr3_aa: CASSLNTGGRRNSGNTIYF

clone_size: -
j_call: TRBJ1-2
d_call: TRBD1
v_call: TRBV6-2/TRBV6-3
cdr3_nt: TGTGCCAGCAGTCGGACAGGGGCAGTAACGGGCTACACCTTC
cdr3_aa: CASSRTGAVTGYTF

clone_size: -
j_call: TRBJ2-7
d_call: -
v_call: TRBV19
cdr3_nt: TGTGCCAGTAGTATAAACGCCAGGGACTACGAGCAGTACTTC
cdr3_aa: CASSINARDYEQYF

clone_size: -
j_call: TRBJ2-7
d_call: -
v_call: TRBV18
cdr3_nt: TGTGCCAGCTCACGTCCGGGTTCCTACGAGCAGTACTTC
cdr3_aa: CASSRPGSYEQYF

clone_size: -
j_call: TRBJ2-7
d_call: TRBD1
v_call: TRBV7-2
cdr3_nt: TGTGCCAGCAACCCAGTGGGGGGACAGGACCTCTGGCAGTACTTC
cdr3_aa: CASNPVGGQDLWQYF

clone_size: -
j_call: TRBJ2-5
d_call: -
v_call: TRBV12-5
cdr3_nt: TGTGCTAGTGGTTTGGGAATAACAGCCGCCCAAGAGACCCAGTACTTC
cdr3_aa: CASGLGITAAQETQYF

clone_size: -
j_call: TRBJ2-1
d_call: TRBD2
v_call: TRBV10-1
cdr3_nt: TGCGCCAGCCCGGGGACTAGCGGGAGAGGGGAGTACAATGAGCAGTTCTTC
cdr3_aa: CASPGTSGRGEYNEQFF

clone_size: -
j_call: TRBJ2-1
d_call: TRBD1
v_call: TRBV27
cdr3_nt: TGTGCCAGCAAAATAATTACAGGGGCCGGTCGATACAATGAGCAGTTCTTC
cdr3_aa: CASKIITGAGRYNEQFF

clone_size: -
j_call: TRBJ1-2
d_call: -
v_call: TRBV30
cdr3_nt: TGTGCCGGGCGTGGAGGGGGGGGTAACTATGGCTACACCTTC
cdr3_aa: CAGRGGGGNYGYTF

clone_size: -
j_call: TRBJ2-7
d_call: -
v_call: TRBV30
cdr3_nt: TGTGCCTGGGGCCGAGGCGGGTCCTACGAGCAGTACTTC
cdr3_aa: CAWGRGGSYEQYF

clone_size: -
j_call: TRBJ2-4
d_call: TRBD1
v_call: TRBV11-2
cdr3_nt: TGTGCCAGCAGCCCGGGACAGGGGGCGTCCATTCAGTACTTC
cdr3_aa: CASSPGQGASIQYF

clone_size: -
j_call: TRBJ2-1
d_call: TRBD2
v_call: TRBV9
cdr3_nt: TGTGCCAGCAGCGTAGACCTAGCGGGGTACAATGAGCAGTTCTTC
cdr3_aa: CASSVDLAGYNEQFF

clone_size: once
j_call: TRBJ2-3
d_call: TRBD2
v_call: TRBV28
cdr3_nt: TGTGCCAGCAGTTTCCCGGGGGGGGGCACAGATACGCAGTATTTT
cdr3_aa: CASSFPGGGTDTQYF

clone_size: -
j_call: TRBJ2-3
d_call: TRBD2
v_call: TRBV18
cdr3_nt: TGTGCCAGCTCACCACCGAGGGCTAGCGGGAGGGTGACTGCAGATACGCAGTATTTT
cdr3_aa: CASSPPRASGRVTADTQYF

clone_size: -
j_call: TRBJ2-3
d_call: -
v_call: TRBV30
cdr3_nt: TGTGCCTGGAGTCGTGAGGGCGGACATACGCAGTATTTT
cdr3_aa: CAWSREGGHTQYF

clone_size: -
j_call: TRBJ1-1
d_call: -
v_call: TRBV18
cdr3_nt: TGTGCCAGCCTTAAAGGGGGGAACACTGAAGCTTTCTTT
cdr3_aa: CASLKGGNTEAFF

clone_size: -
j_call: TRBJ2-7
d_call: TRBD2
v_call: TRBV28
cdr3_nt: TGTGCCAGCAGTGGAAGCGGGGGGGCTAGGGTCCACGAGCAGTACTTC
cdr3_aa: CASSGSGGARVHEQYF

clone_size: few
j_call: TRBJ2-5
d_call: -
v_call: TRBV7-9
cdr3_nt: TGTGCCAGCAGGAGTTCAGAGACCCAGTACTTC
cdr3_aa: CASRSSETQYF

clone_size: -
j_call: TRBJ1-6
d_call: -
v_call: TRBV5-4
cdr3_nt: TGTGCCAGCAGCTTGGAAGAGGGAATCAATTCACCCCTCCACTTT
cdr3_aa: CASSLEEGINSPLHF

clone_size: -
j_call: TRBJ1-2
d_call: -
v_call: TRBV4-1
cdr3_nt: TGCGCCAGCAGCCACGGGTCTGGTATAAGGGCGGGATATGGCTACACCTTC
cdr3_aa: CASSHGSGIRAGYGYTF

clone_size: -
j_call: TRBJ2-1
d_call: TRBD2
v_call: TRBV7-3
cdr3_nt: TGTGCCAGCAGCTTACCCAGAGCTAGCGGGAGTAATGAGCAGTTCTTC
cdr3_aa: CASSLPRASGSNEQFF

clone_size: few
j_call: TRBJ1-5
d_call: TRBD1
v_call: TRBV27
cdr3_nt: TGTGCCAGCAGTTTCCAGGGGGCCGGTCAGCCCCAGCATTTT
cdr3_aa: CASSFQGAGQPQHF

clone_size: -
j_call: TRBJ1-4
d_call: TRBD1
v_call: TRBV7-6
cdr3_nt: TGTGCCAGCAGCCGGGGACAGGGGAATGAAAAACTGTTTTTT
cdr3_aa: CASSRGQGNEKLFF

clone_size: -
j_call: TRBJ2-3
d_call: TRBD2
v_call: TRBV4-3
cdr3_nt: TGCGCCAGCAGCCAAGATCGAAGTTGGGGGACTAGCTTAGATACGCAGTATTTT
cdr3_aa: CASSQDRSWGTSLDTQYF

clone_size: -
j_call: TRBJ2-1
d_call: TRBD2
v_call: TRBV6-5
cdr3_nt: TGTGCCAGCAGGACAGGGACTAGCGGGGACAATGAGCAGTTCTTC
cdr3_aa: CASRTGTSGDNEQFF

clone_size: -
j_call: TRBJ2-5
d_call: TRBD2
v_call: TRBV3-1/TRBV3-2
cdr3_nt: TGTGCCAGCAGCCAAGATCGGGGGGGGGATACAACAAAAGAGACCCAGTACTTC
cdr3_aa: CASSQDRGGDTTKETQYF

clone_size: -
j_call: TRBJ1-5
d_call: -
v_call: TRBV19
cdr3_nt: TGTGCCAGTAGTATCAGGGCGCCCAATCAGCCCCAGCATTTT
cdr3_aa: CASSIRAPNQPQHF

clone_size: -
j_call: TRBJ2-1
d_call: TRBD2
v_call: TRBV18
cdr3_nt: TGTGCCAGCTCATCTATTGGACTAGCGAAGTACAATGAGCAGTTCTTC
cdr3_aa: CASSSIGLAKYNEQFF

clone_size: -
j_call: TRBJ2-1
d_call: TRBD2
v_call: TRBV5-1
cdr3_nt: TGCGCCAGCAGCATAGGGACTAGCTTGGGCAATGAGCAGTTCTTC
cdr3_aa: CASSIGTSLGNEQFF

clone_size: -
j_call: TRBJ2-1
d_call: -
v_call: TRBV30
cdr3_nt: TGTGCCTGGAGTGTAGGCAGGGGCCTTGGCGATGAGCAGTTCTTC
cdr3_aa: CAWSVGRGLGDEQFF

clone_size: -
j_call: TRBJ1-1
d_call: -
v_call: TRBV10-1
cdr3_nt: TGCGCCAGAGGGGGAGGGAATACTGAAGCTTTCTTT
cdr3_aa: CARGGGNTEAFF

clone_size: -
j_call: TRBJ2-5
d_call: -
v_call: TRBV2
cdr3_nt: TGTGCCAGCGGAATGGGGCCCAGCCAAGAGACCCAGTACTTC
cdr3_aa: CASGMGPSQETQYF

clone_size: -
j_call: TRBJ1-1
d_call: TRBD1
v_call: TRBV19
cdr3_nt: TGTGCCAGTAGTTTAACGACCGGGACAGGCACTGAAGCTTTCTTT
cdr3_aa: CASSLTTGTGTEAFF

clone_size: once
j_call: TRBJ1-4
d_call: TRBD1
v_call: TRBV6-6
cdr3_nt: TGTGCCAGCAGACCTACAGGGGGCAGGAATGAAAAACTGTTTTTT
cdr3_aa: CASRPTGGRNEKLFF

clone_size: few
j_call: TRBJ2-5
d_call: -
v_call: TRBV9
cdr3_nt: TGTGCCAGCAGCTCCTTAGAGACCCAGTACTTC
cdr3_aa: CASSSLETQYF